The following is a T cell receptor (beta chain) sequence with its context. Its specificity is unknown. The CDR3 extends over 16 amino acids. V shed 5 bases and J 4 bases; nucleotides not matched to a gene: 7. Germline V lookup: CDR1 LNHDA, CDR2 SQIVND (reference sequence). The sample is drawn from a study of beta chain features in type 1 diabetes. Study information: What patients shared with healthy donors was a similar profile of age, gender and cell yields. Study-wide results and caveats: Type 1 diabetes patients had moderately but significantly shorter TCRB CDR3s in all four CD4+ subsets. Sampled from patients, naive, central memory and Treg TCRB repertoires appeared more similar than those sampled from healthy donors.

Expressed TCRB transcripts were sequenced because the isolated RNA had all been reverse transcribed beforehand. The assay was immunoSEQ multiplex PCR, and TCRdb's table has in-frame clones only and misses some. The sample contains around 250,000 clones, less than 30% of which appear only once. The receptor comes from a woman aged 30 to 39 with type 1 diabetes. Sequenced material: naive CD4+ T cells from blood. The chain is built from TRBV19 and TRBJ2-7; 14 nucleotides line up with TRBD2. The CDR3 DNA follows: TGTGCCAGTAGTTCCCTCCGGACTAGCGGGAGGTACGAGCAGTACTTC. This encodes CASSSLRTSGRYEQYF. The entire variable domain, with the rest obtained from reference TRBV19 and TRBJ2-7, is as follows: DGGITQSPKYLFRKEGQNVTLSCEQNLNHDAMYWYRQDPGQGLRLIYYSQIVNDFQKGDIAEGYSVSREKKESFPLTVTSAQKNPTAFYLCASSSLRTSGRYEQYFGPGTRLTVT.